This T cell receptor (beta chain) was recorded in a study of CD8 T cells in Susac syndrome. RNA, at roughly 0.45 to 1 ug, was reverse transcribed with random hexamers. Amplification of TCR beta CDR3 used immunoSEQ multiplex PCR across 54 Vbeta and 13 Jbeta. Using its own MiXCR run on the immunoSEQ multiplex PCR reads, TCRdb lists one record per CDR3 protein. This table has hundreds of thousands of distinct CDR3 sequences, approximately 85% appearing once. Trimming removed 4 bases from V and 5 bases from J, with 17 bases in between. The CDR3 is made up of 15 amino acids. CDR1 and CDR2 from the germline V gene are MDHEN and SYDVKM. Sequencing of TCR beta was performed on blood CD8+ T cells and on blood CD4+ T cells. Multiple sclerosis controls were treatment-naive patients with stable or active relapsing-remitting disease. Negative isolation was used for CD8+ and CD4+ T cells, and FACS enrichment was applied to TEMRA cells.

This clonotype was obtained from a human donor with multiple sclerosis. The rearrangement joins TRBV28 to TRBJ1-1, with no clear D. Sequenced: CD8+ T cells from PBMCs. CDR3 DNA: TGTGCCAGCAGTTACCCTGGAGGGTTCCTAACTGAAGCTTTCTTT. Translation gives CASSYPGGFLTEAFF. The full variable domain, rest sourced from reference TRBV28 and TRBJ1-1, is DVKVTQSSRYLVKRTGEKVFLECVQDMDHENMFWYRQDPGLGLRLIYFSYDVKMKEKGDIPEGYSVSREKKERFSLILESASTNQTSMYLCASSYPGGFLTEAFFGQGTRLTVV.